The next 16 T cell receptor beta chains were all read from a single sample in a study of vaccination effects on CD4 cells after COVID-19. Here immunoSEQ multiplex PCR was the method, and the copy in TCRdb shows in-frame clones only, minus some. The sample records 30,000 to 45,000 clones, more than 60% being singletons. CD4+ T cells specific for antigen were expanded with viral peptide pools by the ViraFEST assay before sequencing. Scientists isolated CD4+ T cells after a roughly 10-day culture period ended. The vaccine recipients had no prior SARS-CoV-2 infection, with negative nucleocapsid antibodies. Their antigens remain unidentified. The sequencing used CD4+ T cells from PBMCs cultured with SARS-CoV-2 spike peptides, collected before COVID-19 vaccination. All receptors derive from a human donor who received a COVID-19 vaccine.

This clone occurred once. The V call is TRBV29-1, the J call TRBJ2-5, with D hard to call. The CDR3 contains 14 residues. Trimming removed 4 bases at V and 5 bases at J, with 17 bases between. Germline CDR1 SQVTM, CDR2 ANQGSEA. CDR3 residues: CSVAIGPGRETQYF. In nucleotides, the CDR3 is TGCAGCGTTGCTATCGGGCCGGGCCGGGAGACCCAGTACTTC.

This clone was recorded once. The chain combines TRBV7-2 with TRBJ1-6; no clear D. The germline CDR1 and CDR2 sequences are SGHTA and FQGNSA. The V and J ends lost 2 bases and 0 bases respectively, with 11 bases between them. The CDR3 extends over 17 amino acids. The CDR3 sequence: CASSLSGVSSYNSPLHF. CDR3 coding DNA: TGTGCCAGCAGCTTAAGCGGAGTGAGCTCCTATAATTCACCCCTCCACTTT.

The rearrangement joins TRBV6-4 to TRBJ1-1; tentatively, D is TRBD1 (5 bases). This CDR3 spans 13 amino acids. The V end was cut by 6 bases, the J end by 2 bases, with 10 bases between. The V gene's germline CDR1 is MRHNA and CDR2 SNTAGT. CDR3 in DNA: TGTGCCAGCAGGGCGACAGAAAACACTGAAGCTTTCTTT. Translated, it gives CASRATENTEAFF.

In this sample, this clone turned up once. V and J are TRBV18 and TRBJ1-1, with D tentatively TRBD1 (5 bases). The CDR3 totals 13 residues. Germline assignment: CDR1 KGHSH and CDR2 LQKENI. V was shortened by 6 bases and J by 2 bases, with 10 bases between the two germline ends. DNA of the CDR3: TGTGCCAGCTCCCGAGACAGAAACACTGAAGCTTTCTTT. This sequence encodes CASSRDRNTEAFF.

This chain uses TRBV13 with TRBJ1-1; possibly TRBD1 for D (6 bases). This CDR3 comprises 15 residues. The germline V and J ends were trimmed by 3 bases and 0 bases, with 11 bases remaining between them. CDR1 PRHDT and CDR2 FYEKMQ come from the germline V gene (reference sequence). CDR3 sequence reads: CASSLDDRLNTEAFF. Written as DNA, the CDR3 is TGTGCCAGCAGCTTGGACGACAGGCTGAACACTGAAGCTTTCTTT. Filled out from reference TRBV13 and TRBJ1-1, the complete variable domain reads AAGVIQSPRHLIKEKRETATLKCYPIPRHDTVYWYQQGPGQDPQFLISFYEKMQSDKGSIPDRFSAQQFSDYHSELNMSSLELGDSALYFCASSLDDRLNTEAFFGQGTRLTVV.

J is TRBJ2-7 and V is TRBV6-1; D is unclear. CDR3 length equals 13 residues. Germline V gene lookup returns CDR1 MNHNS and CDR2 SASEGT. V was shortened by 3 bases and J by 3 bases, with 9 bases between the two germline ends. The CDR3 nucleotides read TGTGCCAGCAGTGATCTGGGCAGCTACGAGCAGTACTTC. It encodes CASSDLGSYEQYF.

This chain uses TRBV18 with TRBJ1-2; D perhaps matches TRBD1 (6 bases). V was pared by 2 bases and J by 0 bases, with 13 bases between. Germline V CDR1 and CDR2: KGHSH, LQKENI. The CDR3 consists of 16 residues. The CDR3 DNA follows: TGTGCCAGCTCACCAAACCGGGACATTACTAACTATGGCTACACCTTC. Protein: CASSPNRDITNYGYTF.

This clone was detected a few times. The DNA of the CDR3 is TGCAGCGTTGAACGTAACACTGAAGCTTTCTTT. Its translation is CSVERNTEAFF. The chain combines TRBV29-1 with TRBJ1-1; D not certain. With 2 bases removed from V and 2 bases from J, the gap between germline ends came to 3 bases. This CDR3 comprises 11 residues. Germline V CDR1 and CDR2: SQVTM, ANQGSEA.

V and J are TRBV18 and TRBJ1-4, with a possible D match to TRBD1 (5 bases). Trimming removed 2 bases at V and 5 bases at J, with 15 bases between. The CDR3 sequence is 16 residues long. Germline loops: CDR1 KGHSH, CDR2 LQKENI. The CDR3 DNA is TGTGCCAGCTCACCATCGGTGCAGGGACTCAATGAAAAACTGTTTTTT. It translates to CASSPSVQGLNEKLFF.

V is TRBV2 and J is TRBJ2-5; no clear D gene. This CDR3 contains 11 residues. V was pared by 4 bases and J by 5 bases, with 5 bases between. The germline V gene encodes CDR1 SNHLY and CDR2 FYNNEI. CDR3 protein: CASSAHETQYF. In DNA, the CDR3 is TGTGCCAGCAGTGCGCATGAGACCCAGTACTTC.

This chain links TRBV30 with TRBJ1-1; D is possibly TRBD1 (5 bases). The CDR3 runs 14 residues. V was shortened by 0 bases and J by 4 bases, with 12 bases between the two germline ends. Germline CDR1 and CDR2: GTSNPN and SVGIG (reference sequence). The CDR3 is CAWSVLGEGTEAFF. In nucleotides, the CDR3 is TGTGCCTGGAGTGTCCTGGGGGAGGGCACTGAAGCTTTCTTT.

The gene calls are TRBV5-1 and TRBJ1-1; 7 bases fit TRBD1. After removal of 4 bases from V and 6 bases from J, the junction contained 9 bases not matched to a gene. From germline, CDR1 is SGHRS and CDR2 YFSETQ. CDR3 length equals 14 residues. CDR3 sequence reads: CASSPHRDSAEAFF. The CDR3 DNA is TGCGCCAGCAGCCCGCACCGGGACAGCGCTGAAGCTTTCTTT.

The CDR3 region has the DNA TGTGCCAGCTCACCTTATTTCGGGTCCGGCACTGAAGCTTTCTTT. This translates into CASSPYFGSGTEAFF. The chain links TRBV18 to TRBJ1-1; D unclear. The germline gives CDR1 KGHSH, CDR2 LQKENI. Trimming took off 3 bases at V and 4 bases at J, with 15 bases between the two ends. The CDR3 consists of 15 residues.

The rearrangement joins TRBV18 to TRBJ2-1; perhaps TRBD1 as D (5 bases). The CDR3 is made up of 13 amino acids. The V gene's germline CDR1 is KGHSH and CDR2 LQKENI. Trimming took off 6 bases at V and 6 bases at J, with 12 bases between the two ends. CDR3 sequence: CASSLERGNEQFF. In DNA, the CDR3 is TGTGCCAGCTCGCTTGAAAGGGGCAATGAGCAGTTCTTC.

The V call is TRBV11-2, the J call TRBJ2-1, with 9 bases aligning to TRBD1. Germline assignment: CDR1 SGHAT and CDR2 FQNNGV. After removal of 1 base from V and 5 bases from J, the junction contained 9 bases not matched to a gene. This CDR3 has 17 amino acids. CDR3 protein: CASSLGRGQGNDNEQFF. The CDR3 DNA reads TGTGCCAGCAGCTTAGGCCGGGGACAGGGCAACGACAATGAGCAGTTCTTC.

V and J are TRBV7-2 and TRBJ2-5; D unresolved. This CDR3 is 13 amino acids long. The ends were cut back, 1 base at V and 5 bases at J, with 8 bases in the middle. The germline CDR1 and CDR2 sequences are SGHTA and FQGNSA. The CDR3 protein is CASSLVFGETQYF. As DNA, the CDR3 is TGTGCCAGCAGCTTAGTCTTCGGGGAGACCCAGTACTTC.